The 9 T cell receptor beta chains below were found in one sample sequenced in a study of T cell responses to AZD1222 COVID-19 vaccine (dated by TCRdb to the early 2020s). The method was the immunoSEQ multiplex PCR assay. The table comes from immuneACCESS by way of TCRdb, which keeps in-frame sequences with V and J called. Part of the clones is missing from these tables; in studies checked, under half for an unresolved V gene and the rest for unknown reasons. Present in this sample are approximately 200,000 clones, over 85% of which were seen just once. The top ten hold 0.9% to 1.1% of the sample. The time point label for this specimen denotes: about 28 days (+/-7) after the second vaccine dose. The sequencing here drew on peripheral blood, taken 28 days after the second AZD1222 dose. The source of these receptors is an adult who received the AZD1222 COVID-19 vaccine.

The chain uses TRBV3-1 (or the pseudogene TRBV3-2) and TRBJ1-2, with 8 bases that match TRBD1. This CDR3 contains 17 residues. Germline CDR1 reads LGHDT; CDR2 reads YNNKEL (reference sequence). V was pared by 4 bases and J by 6 bases, with 16 bases of the junction left unmatched. In nucleotides, the CDR3 is TGTGCCAGCAGCCCGAGCTGGGACGAGACAGGGGAGCATGGCTACACCTTC. Translated, it gives CASSPSWDETGEHGYTF.

The rearrangement uses TRBV7-2 and TRBJ2-3; D not resolved. Per germline, CDR1 SGHTA and CDR2 FQGNSA. The ends were cut back, 4 bases at V and 5 bases at J, with 10 bases in the middle. The CDR3 sequence is 13 residues long. The CDR3 nucleotides read TGTGCCAGCAGCTCGCCATCCCTAGATACGCAGTATTTT. Translating gives CASSSPSLDTQYF.

The chain links TRBV4-3 to TRBJ2-4; D is perhaps TRBD1 (6 bases). Germline-derived CDR1 and CDR2 are LGHNA and YSLEER. Trimming removed 2 bases from V and 7 bases from J, with 12 bases in between. The CDR3 is 14 amino acids. The CDR3 nucleotides read TGCGCCAGCAGCCAAAGATCAGGGGCGAACATTCAGTACTTC. Residues: CASSQRSGANIQYF.

V gene TRBV12-3 or TRBV12-4 combines with J gene TRBJ1-2; perhaps TRBD1 as D (6 bases). V was trimmed by 7 bases and J by 8 bases, leaving 17 bases between them. The CDR3 spans 13 residues. Here the CDR3 reads CASNKGGVVGYTF. Written as DNA, the CDR3 is TGTGCCAGCAATAAAGGGGGAGTGGTAGGCTACACCTTC.

This sequence joins TRBV6-5 and TRBJ1-1; D is unresolved. CDR3 length: 13 residues. Trimming shortened V by 1 base and J by 4 bases, and 7 bases separated the two germline ends. The V gene's germline CDR1 is MNHEY and CDR2 SVGAGI. The CDR3 spells CASSYLSGTEAFF. The CDR3 DNA follows: TGTGCCAGCAGTTACTTAAGCGGCACTGAAGCTTTCTTT.

This clone appeared once. The V and J genes are TRBV29-1 and TRBJ1-5; D not resolved. The CDR3 loop spans 13 amino acids. V was cut by 5 bases and J by 0 bases, with 8 bases left in between. Germline-derived CDR1 and CDR2 are SQVTM and ANQGSEA. The CDR3 reads CSVITDSNQPQHF. In DNA form, the CDR3 reads TGCAGCGTTATCACAGATAGCAATCAGCCCCAGCATTTT.

The V call is TRBV6-5, the J call TRBJ1-2, with a tentative D call TRBD1 (5 bases). The CDR3 runs 12 residues. Trimming cost V 6 bases and J 8 bases, with 13 bases left between them. Germline V gives CDR1 MNHEY, CDR2 SVGAGI. CDR3 region: CASRPPEGGYTF. As DNA, the CDR3 is TGTGCCAGCAGGCCCCCGGAGGGGGGCTACACCTTC.

The rearrangement links TRBV6-5 to TRBJ2-3; maybe TRBD2 (6 bases). The ends were cut back, 7 bases at V and 1 base at J, with 15 bases in the middle. The CDR3 length is 15 residues. CDR1 MNHEY and CDR2 SVGAGI come from the germline V gene. CDR3 nucleotide sequence: TGTGCCAGCAAGGTTGTCGGGGAGGGCACAGATACGCAGTATTTT. It codes for CASKVVGEGTDTQYF.

The V call is TRBV19, the J call TRBJ1-2; D not certain. V gave up 4 bases and J gave up 3 bases, with 12 bases separating them. This CDR3 has 14 amino acids. Germline CDR1 LNHDA, CDR2 SQIVND (reference sequence). The CDR3 nucleotides read TGTGCCAGTAGTACCTCCAGCGTCGACTATGGCTACACCTTC. This codes for CASSTSSVDYGYTF.